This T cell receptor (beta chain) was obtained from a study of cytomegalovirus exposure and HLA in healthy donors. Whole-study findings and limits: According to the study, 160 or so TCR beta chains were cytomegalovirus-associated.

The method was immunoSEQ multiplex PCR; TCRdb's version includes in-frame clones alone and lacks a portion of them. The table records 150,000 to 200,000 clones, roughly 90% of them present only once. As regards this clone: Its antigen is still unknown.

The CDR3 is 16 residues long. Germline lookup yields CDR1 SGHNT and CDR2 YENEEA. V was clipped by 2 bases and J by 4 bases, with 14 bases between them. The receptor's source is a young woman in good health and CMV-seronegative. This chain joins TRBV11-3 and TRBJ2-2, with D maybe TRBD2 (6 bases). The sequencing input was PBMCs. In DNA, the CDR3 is TGTGCCAGCAGCTTATATGGGACTTTTGGCACCGGGGAGCTGTTTTTT. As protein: CASSLYGTFGTGELFF.